This TCR beta chain was found in a study of shared clonotypes between healthy human individuals. On this clone itself: Other DNA sequences from this sample encode an identical CDR3 as well.

The protocol was immunoSEQ multiplex PCR, while the TCRdb copy is restricted to in-frame clones and leaves out a portion. The repertoire holds a few million clones, approximately 93% seen once, with 0.39% in the top ten. Source material: naive CD4+ T cells from PBMCs. The subset: CD45RA+ positively selected. The receptor was isolated from a man aged 18 to 29 in good health. Some clones in this sample may be carry-over from other donors' samples.

The CDR3 bases are TGTGCCAGCAGTGCCCGGGACAGGGGGAGATACGAGCAGTACTTC. Translation: CASSARDRGRYEQYF. The chain combines TRBV27 with TRBJ2-7; 11 positions agree with TRBD1. CDR3 length: 15 residues. In germline, CDR1 is MNHEY, CDR2 SMNVEV (reference sequence). With V trimmed by 5 bases and J by 4 bases, 7 bases remained unmatched.